This T cell receptor beta chain appears in the sequencing data of a study of T-cell memory formation after mild COVID-19. This CDR3 spans 14 amino acids. Germline CDR1 is DFQATT and CDR2 is SNEGSKA (reference sequence). The V gene lost 3 bases and the J gene lost 1 base, with 9 bases spanning the gap. Via MiXCR, TCRdb re-called the 5' RACE reads, giving one row per CDR3 protein. Altogether around 370,000 distinct CDR3 sequences are present, over 20% being singletons, with the ten largest covering 9.5% to 15%. The V call is TRBV20-1, the J call TRBJ2-2; D is unclear. Sequencing was performed on PBMCs or a T cell subset sorted from them (not recorded which). The sequence derives from an adult woman who had mild COVID-19 (a few samples of this study predate the infection). Cell type and time point are not known. The CDR3 nucleotides are TGCAGTGCTAGGGCGGCAGGGAACACCGGGGAGCTGTTTTTT. Translation: CSARAAGNTGELFF.